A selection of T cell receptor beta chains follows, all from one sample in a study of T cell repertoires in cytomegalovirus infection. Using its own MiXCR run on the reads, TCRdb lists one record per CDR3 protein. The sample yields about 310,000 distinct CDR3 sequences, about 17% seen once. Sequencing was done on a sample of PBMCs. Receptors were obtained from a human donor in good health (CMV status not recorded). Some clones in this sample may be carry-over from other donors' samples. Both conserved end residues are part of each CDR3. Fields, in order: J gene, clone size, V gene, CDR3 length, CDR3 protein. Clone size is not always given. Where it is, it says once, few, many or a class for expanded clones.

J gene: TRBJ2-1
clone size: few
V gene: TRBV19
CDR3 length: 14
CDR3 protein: CASSTTGGRNEQFF

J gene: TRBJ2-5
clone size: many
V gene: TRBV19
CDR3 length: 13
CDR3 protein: CASSIDRQETQYF

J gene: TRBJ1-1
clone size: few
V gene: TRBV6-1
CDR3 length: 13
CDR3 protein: CASSDLGNTEAFF

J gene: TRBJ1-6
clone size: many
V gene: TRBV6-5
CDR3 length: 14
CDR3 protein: CASSMTRDWGPLHF

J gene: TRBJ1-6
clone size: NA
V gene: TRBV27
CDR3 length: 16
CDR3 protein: CASSLRDRGYNSPLHF

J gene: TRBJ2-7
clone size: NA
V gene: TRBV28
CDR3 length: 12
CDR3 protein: CASSSGQSEQYF

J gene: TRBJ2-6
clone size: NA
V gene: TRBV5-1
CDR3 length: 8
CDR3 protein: CIIYVLTF

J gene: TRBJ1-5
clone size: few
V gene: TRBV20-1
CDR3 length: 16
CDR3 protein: CSAKTRQGSLSQPQHF

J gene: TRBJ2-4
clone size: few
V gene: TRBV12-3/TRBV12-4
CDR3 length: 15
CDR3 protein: CASSLTGSAKNIQYF

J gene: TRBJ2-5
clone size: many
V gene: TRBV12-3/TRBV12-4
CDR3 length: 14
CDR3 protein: CASTLGQGAETQYF

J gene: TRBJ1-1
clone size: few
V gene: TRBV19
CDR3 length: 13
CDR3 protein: CATTNARRTEAFF

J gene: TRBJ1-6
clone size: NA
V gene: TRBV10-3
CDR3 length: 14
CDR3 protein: CAISERKEGSPLHF

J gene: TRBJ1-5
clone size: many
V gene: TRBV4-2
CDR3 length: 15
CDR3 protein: CASSQGADSNQPQHF

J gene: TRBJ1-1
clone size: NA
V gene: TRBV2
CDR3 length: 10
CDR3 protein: CASISGKAFF

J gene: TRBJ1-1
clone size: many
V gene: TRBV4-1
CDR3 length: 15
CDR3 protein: CASSQRDNRGAEAFF

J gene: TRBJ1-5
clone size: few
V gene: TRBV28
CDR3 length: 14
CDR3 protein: CASSSTGGGQPQHF

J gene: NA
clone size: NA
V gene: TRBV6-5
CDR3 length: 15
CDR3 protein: CASSYSRGVEDTQHF

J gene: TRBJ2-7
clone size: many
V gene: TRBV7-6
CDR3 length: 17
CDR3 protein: CASSLVGVGTGGYEQYF

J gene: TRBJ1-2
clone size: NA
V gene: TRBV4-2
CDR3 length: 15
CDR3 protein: CASSQKQGAEYGYTF

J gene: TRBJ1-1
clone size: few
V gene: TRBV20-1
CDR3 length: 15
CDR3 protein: CSARDGTGMNTEAFF

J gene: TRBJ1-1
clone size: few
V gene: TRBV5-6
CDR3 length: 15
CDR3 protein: CASSLPEILNTEAFF

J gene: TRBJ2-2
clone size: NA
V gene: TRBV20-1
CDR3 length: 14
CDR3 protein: CSAPPWGATGELFF

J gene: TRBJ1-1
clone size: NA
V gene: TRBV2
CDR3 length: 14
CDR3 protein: CASSEVLTTPPTFF

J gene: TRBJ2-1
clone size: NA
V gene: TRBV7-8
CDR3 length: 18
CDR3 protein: CASSRGTSGGAGWDEQFF

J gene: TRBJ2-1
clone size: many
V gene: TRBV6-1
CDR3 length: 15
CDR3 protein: CASSEVQVSYNEQFF

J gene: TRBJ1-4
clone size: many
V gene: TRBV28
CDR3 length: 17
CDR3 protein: CASSFPLGGGANEKLFF

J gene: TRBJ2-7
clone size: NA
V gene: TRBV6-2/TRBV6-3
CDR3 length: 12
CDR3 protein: CASSTQRGEQYF

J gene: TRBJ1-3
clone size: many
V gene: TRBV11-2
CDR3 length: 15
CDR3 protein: CASSPPGVGGNTIYF

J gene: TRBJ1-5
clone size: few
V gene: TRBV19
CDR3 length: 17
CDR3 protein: CASSIDGKTSSNQPQHF

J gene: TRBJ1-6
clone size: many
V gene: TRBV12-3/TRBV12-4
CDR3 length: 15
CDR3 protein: CASRLGTGGASPLHF

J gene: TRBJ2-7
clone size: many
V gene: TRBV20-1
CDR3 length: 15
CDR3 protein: CSALDVGTGLYEQYF

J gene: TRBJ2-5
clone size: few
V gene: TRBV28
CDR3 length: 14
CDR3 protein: CASSVIDRKETQYF

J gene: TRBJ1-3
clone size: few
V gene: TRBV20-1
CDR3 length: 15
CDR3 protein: CSARPDPGTGNTIYF

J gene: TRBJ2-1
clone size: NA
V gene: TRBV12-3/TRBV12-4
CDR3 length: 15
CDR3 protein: CASSLPNSMGKEQFF

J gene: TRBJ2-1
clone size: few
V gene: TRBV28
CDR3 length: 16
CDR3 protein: CASSPQGILSYNEQFF

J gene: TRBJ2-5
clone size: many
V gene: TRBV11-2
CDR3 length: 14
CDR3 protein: CASINREGGETQYF

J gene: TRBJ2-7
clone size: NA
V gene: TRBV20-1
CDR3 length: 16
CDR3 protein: CSARDLKPAGGYEQYF

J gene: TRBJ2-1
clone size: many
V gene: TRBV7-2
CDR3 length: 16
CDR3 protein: CASSPLAGGRTGEQFF

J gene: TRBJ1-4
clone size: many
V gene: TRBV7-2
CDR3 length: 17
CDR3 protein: CASSLTLQRASIEKLFF

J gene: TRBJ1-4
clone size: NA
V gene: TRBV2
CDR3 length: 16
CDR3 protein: CASSWTDKSQSGELFF

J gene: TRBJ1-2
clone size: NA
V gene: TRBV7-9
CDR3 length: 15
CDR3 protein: CASTLRGTDHYGYTF

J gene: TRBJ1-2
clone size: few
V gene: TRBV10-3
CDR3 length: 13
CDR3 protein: CAISEQGGYGYTF

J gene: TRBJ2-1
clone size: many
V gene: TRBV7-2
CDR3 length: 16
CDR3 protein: CASSSGTGISYNEQFF

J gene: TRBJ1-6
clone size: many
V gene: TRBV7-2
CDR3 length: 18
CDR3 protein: CASSRFRTGSSYNSPLHF

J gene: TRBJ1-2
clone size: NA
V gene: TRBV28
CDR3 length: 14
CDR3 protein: CASSFGQGRYGYTF

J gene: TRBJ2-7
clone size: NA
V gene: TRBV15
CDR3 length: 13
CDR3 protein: CATSRDFLGPRYF

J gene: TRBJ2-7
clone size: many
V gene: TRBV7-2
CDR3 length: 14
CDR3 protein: CASSSREFSYEQYF

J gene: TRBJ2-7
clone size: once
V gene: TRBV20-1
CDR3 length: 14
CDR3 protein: CSAHPGSEPYEQYF

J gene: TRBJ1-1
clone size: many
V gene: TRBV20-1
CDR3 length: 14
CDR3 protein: CSAWTLSMNTEAFF

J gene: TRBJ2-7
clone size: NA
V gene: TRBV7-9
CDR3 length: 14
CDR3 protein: CASSPSLLAGEQYF

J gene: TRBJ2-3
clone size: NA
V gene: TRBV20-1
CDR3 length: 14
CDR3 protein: CSARHPPGTDTQYF

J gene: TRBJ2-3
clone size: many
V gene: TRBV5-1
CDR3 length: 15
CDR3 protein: CASSLVQGFTDTQYF

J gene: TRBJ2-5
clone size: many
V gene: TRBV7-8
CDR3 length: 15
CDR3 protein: CASSLGALRDETQYF

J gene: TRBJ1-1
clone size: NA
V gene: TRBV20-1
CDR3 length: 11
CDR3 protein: CSAPLDTEAFF